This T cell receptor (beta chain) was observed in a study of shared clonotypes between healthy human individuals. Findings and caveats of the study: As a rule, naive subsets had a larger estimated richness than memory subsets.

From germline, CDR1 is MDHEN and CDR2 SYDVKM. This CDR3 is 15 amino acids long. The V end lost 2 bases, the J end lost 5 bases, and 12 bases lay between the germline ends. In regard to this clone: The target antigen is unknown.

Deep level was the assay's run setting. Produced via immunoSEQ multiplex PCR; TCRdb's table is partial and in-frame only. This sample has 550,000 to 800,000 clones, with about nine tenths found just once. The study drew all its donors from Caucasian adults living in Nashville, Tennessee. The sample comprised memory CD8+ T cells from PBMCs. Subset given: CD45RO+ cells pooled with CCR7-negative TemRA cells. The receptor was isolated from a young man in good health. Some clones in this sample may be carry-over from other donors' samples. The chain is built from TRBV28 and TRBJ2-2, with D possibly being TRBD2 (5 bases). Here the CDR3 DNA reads TGTGCCAGCAGTTTAGTAGCTAGCCGGACCGGGGAGCTGTTTTTT. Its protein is CASSLVASRTGELFF.